This T cell receptor (beta chain) was obtained from a study of beta chain features in type 1 diabetes. Findings and caveats of the study: The cDNA sequencing approach could over-represent high-TCR-expressing cells. Type 1 diabetes patients had moderately but significantly shorter TCRB CDR3s in all four CD4+ subsets. A potential PCR bias toward shorter templates would be equal in patient and control samples.

Investigators reverse transcribed all isolated RNA, so they sequenced expressed TCRB transcripts. The table came from immunoSEQ multiplex PCR; TCRdb's copy has only in-frame clones and leaves some out. In the table there are hundreds of thousands of clones, around an eighth of which are singletons. Populations isolated by sorting all had purity greater than 95%. This clone has just a few counts. Its antigen is unknown. The sequenced material came from naive CD4+ T cells from blood. This clonotype originated in a man in his late teens or twenties with type 1 diabetes.

The CDR3 spells CASSMSGTRQETQYF. CDR3 nucleotide sequence: TGTGCCAGCAGCATGAGCGGGACCCGCCAAGAGACCCAGTACTTC. The V gene is TRBV9, the J gene TRBJ2-5; 7 nucleotides align to TRBD2. The CDR3 covers 15 residues. Germline lookup yields CDR1 SGDLS and CDR2 YYNGEE. The trim removed 4 bases at V and 1 base at J, leaving 7 bases unmatched.